This is a list of T cell receptor beta chains from one sample in a study of blood T cells in healthy people across ages. Using its own MiXCR run on the 5' RACE reads, TCRdb lists one record per CDR3 protein. The table records roughly 830,000 distinct CDR3 sequences, around 68% of them present only once. Sequencing was performed on blood. These receptors were taken from a man in his thirties or forties in good health. Each CDR3 is given with its conserved first and last residue. The order of the fields is V gene, D gene, clone size, J gene, CDR3 DNA, CDR3 protein. D genes are given only for firm matches. Rows give clone size only sometimes, using once, few, many, or a class for an expanded clone.

V gene: TRBV20-1; D gene: NA; clone size: NA; J gene: TRBJ1-6; CDR3 DNA: TGCAGTGCTAGCCCGTCAGGGATCTATAATTCACCCCTCCACTTT; CDR3 protein: CSASPSGIYNSPLHF
V gene: TRBV7-9; D gene: NA; clone size: NA; J gene: TRBJ1-4; CDR3 DNA: TGTGCCAGCAGCAGGGGTGGGGATGAAAAACTGTTTTTT; CDR3 protein: CASSRGGDEKLFF
V gene: TRBV7-8; D gene: NA; clone size: NA; J gene: TRBJ2-7; CDR3 DNA: TGTGCCAGCGGGAGGCAGGGTACCTACGAGCAGTACTTC; CDR3 protein: CASGRQGTYEQYF
V gene: TRBV7-9; D gene: TRBD1; clone size: NA; J gene: TRBJ2-1; CDR3 DNA: TGTGCCAGCAGCTATCCGGGGACAGGGCCCTACAATGAGCAGTTCTTC; CDR3 protein: CASSYPGTGPYNEQFF
V gene: TRBV18; D gene: NA; clone size: NA; J gene: TRBJ2-6; CDR3 DNA: TGTGCCAGCTCACCAGGGGGCCGTGGGGCCAACGTCCTGACTTTC; CDR3 protein: CASSPGGRGANVLTF
V gene: TRBV3-1; D gene: NA; clone size: NA; J gene: TRBJ2-5; CDR3 DNA: TGTGCCAGCAGCCAAGTAGAATCAGGGTACCAAGAGACCCAGTACTTC; CDR3 protein: CASSQVESGYQETQYF
V gene: TRBV4-3; D gene: NA; clone size: few; J gene: TRBJ1-6; CDR3 DNA: TGCGCCAGCAGCCAATATAGGACCCTCAGCGCACCCCTCCACTTT; CDR3 protein: CASSQYRTLSAPLHF
V gene: TRBV4-3; D gene: TRBD1; clone size: NA; J gene: TRBJ1-2; CDR3 DNA: TGCGCCAGCAGCCAAGAAGGAGGGACAGGAGCCTTCTATGGCTACACCTTC; CDR3 protein: CASSQEGGTGAFYGYTF
V gene: TRBV6-5; D gene: NA; clone size: NA; J gene: TRBJ2-7; CDR3 DNA: TGTGCCAGCAGTAGCGGGACAGAGTACGAGCAGTACTTC; CDR3 protein: CASSSGTEYEQYF
V gene: TRBV19; D gene: TRBD2; clone size: NA; J gene: TRBJ2-7; CDR3 DNA: TGTGCCAGTAGTAAGCCGGGCCTGCGGGGGTACGAGCAGTACTTC; CDR3 protein: CASSKPGLRGYEQYF
V gene: TRBV9; D gene: TRBD1; clone size: NA; J gene: TRBJ1-2; CDR3 DNA: TGTGCCAGCAGCGTAGGGACAGGGACGCCTAACTATGGCTACACCTTC; CDR3 protein: CASSVGTGTPNYGYTF
V gene: TRBV7-2; D gene: TRBD2; clone size: NA; J gene: TRBJ2-3; CDR3 DNA: TGTGCCAGCAGCTTATGGTCTGGGGGGGTCTACACAGATACGCAGTATTTT; CDR3 protein: CASSLWSGGVYTDTQYF
V gene: TRBV6-6; D gene: NA; clone size: few; J gene: TRBJ2-3; CDR3 DNA: TGTGCCAGCAGCCGGGACTGGTTCGAGTATTTT; CDR3 protein: CASSRDWFEYF
V gene: TRBV29-1; D gene: NA; clone size: NA; J gene: TRBJ1-1; CDR3 DNA: TGCAGCGCCCGACCAAACACTGAAGCTTTCTTT; CDR3 protein: CSARPNTEAFF
V gene: TRBV29-1; D gene: NA; clone size: few; J gene: TRBJ1-5; CDR3 DNA: TGCAGCGTGGGAGACAGATTTAATCAGCCCCAGCATTTT; CDR3 protein: CSVGDRFNQPQHF
V gene: TRBV28; D gene: NA; clone size: few; J gene: TRBJ2-7; CDR3 DNA: TGTGCCAGCAGTTTATCCGGGGGCGAGTCCTACGAGCAGTACTTC; CDR3 protein: CASSLSGGESYEQYF